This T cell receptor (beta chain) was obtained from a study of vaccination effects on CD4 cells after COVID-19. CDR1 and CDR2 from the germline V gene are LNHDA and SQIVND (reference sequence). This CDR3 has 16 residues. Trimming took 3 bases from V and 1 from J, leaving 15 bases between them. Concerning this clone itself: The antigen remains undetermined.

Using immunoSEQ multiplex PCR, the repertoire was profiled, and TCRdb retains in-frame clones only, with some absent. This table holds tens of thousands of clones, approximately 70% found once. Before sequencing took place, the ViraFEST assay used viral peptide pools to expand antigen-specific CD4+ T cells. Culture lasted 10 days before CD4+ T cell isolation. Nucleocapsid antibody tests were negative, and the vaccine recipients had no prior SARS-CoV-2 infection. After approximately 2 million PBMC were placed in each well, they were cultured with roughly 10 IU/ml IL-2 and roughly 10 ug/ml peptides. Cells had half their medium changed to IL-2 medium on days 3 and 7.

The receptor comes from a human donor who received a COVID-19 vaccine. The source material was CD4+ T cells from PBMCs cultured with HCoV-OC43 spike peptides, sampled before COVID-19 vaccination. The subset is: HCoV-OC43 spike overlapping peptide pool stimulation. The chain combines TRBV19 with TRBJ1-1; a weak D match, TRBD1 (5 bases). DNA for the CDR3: TGTGCCAGTAGTATTGGGGGTTGGGTATCGAACACTGAAGCTTTCTTT. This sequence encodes CASSIGGWVSNTEAFF. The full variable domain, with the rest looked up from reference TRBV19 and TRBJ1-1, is DGGITQSPKYLFRKEGQNVTLSCEQNLNHDAMYWYRQDPGQGLRLIYYSQIVNDFQKGDIAEGYSVSREKKESFPLTVTSAQKNPTAFYLCASSIGGWVSNTEAFFGQGTRLTVV.